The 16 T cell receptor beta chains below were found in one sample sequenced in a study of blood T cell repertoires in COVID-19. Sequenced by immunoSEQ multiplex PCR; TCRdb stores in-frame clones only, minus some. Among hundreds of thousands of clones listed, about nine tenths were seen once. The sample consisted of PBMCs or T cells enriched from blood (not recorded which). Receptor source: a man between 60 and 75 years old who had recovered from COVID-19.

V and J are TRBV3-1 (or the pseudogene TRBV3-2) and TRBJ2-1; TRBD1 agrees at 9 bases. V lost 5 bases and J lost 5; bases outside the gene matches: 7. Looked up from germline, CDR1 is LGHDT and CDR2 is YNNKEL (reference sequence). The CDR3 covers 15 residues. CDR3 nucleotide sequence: TGTGCCAGCAGCGCCGGGACAGGGTGGAACAATGAGCAGTTCTTC. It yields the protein CASSAGTGWNNEQFF.

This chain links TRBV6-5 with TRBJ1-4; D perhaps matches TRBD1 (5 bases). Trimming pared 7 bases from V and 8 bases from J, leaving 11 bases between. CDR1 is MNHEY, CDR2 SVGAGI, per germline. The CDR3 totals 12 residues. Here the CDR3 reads CASTTKGEKLFF. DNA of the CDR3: TGTGCCAGCACCACTAAGGGGGAAAAACTGTTTTTT.

This chain's CDR3 is CASSSESGNTIYF. CDR3 bases: TGTGCCAGCAGTTCGGAGTCTGGAAACACCATATATTTT. This chain uses TRBV6-5 with TRBJ1-3, with D hard to call. CDR1 is MNHEY and CDR2 is SVGAGI in the germline V gene. Trimming shortened V by 4 bases and J by 1 base, and 5 bases separated the two germline ends. The CDR3 runs to 13 residues.

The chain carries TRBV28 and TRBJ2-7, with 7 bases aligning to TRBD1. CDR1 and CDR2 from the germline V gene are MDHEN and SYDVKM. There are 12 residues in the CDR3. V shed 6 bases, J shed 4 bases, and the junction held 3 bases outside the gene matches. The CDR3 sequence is CASSQGVYEQYF. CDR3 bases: TGTGCCAGCAGCCAGGGGGTGTACGAGCAGTACTTC.

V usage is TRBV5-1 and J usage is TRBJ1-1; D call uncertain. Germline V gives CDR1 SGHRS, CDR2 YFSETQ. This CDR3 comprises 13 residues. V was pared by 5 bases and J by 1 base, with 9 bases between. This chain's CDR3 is CASSYLSNTEAFF. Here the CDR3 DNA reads TGCGCCAGCAGTTATTTATCGAACACTGAAGCTTTCTTT.

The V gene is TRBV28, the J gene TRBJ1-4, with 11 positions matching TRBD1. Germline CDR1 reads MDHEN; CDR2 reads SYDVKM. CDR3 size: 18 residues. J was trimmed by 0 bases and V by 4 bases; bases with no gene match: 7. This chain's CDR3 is CASSSPGQGGTTNEKLFF. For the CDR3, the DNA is TGTGCCAGCAGTTCGCCGGGACAGGGGGGGACAACTAATGAAAAACTGTTTTTT.

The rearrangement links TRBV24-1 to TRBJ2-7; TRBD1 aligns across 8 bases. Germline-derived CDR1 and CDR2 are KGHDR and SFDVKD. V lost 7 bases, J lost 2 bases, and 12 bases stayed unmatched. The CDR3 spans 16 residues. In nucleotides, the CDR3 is TGTGCCACCAGCGGCACAGGGGGAGATTCGACCTACGAGCAGTACTTC. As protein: CATSGTGGDSTYEQYF.

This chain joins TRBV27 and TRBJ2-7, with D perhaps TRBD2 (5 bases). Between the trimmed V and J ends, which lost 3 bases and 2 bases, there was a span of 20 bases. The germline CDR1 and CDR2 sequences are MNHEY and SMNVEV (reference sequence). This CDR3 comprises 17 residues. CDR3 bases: TGTGCCAGCAGTTTGCTTCCCCGGGATTTACCAACCTACGAGCAGTACTTC. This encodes CASSLLPRDLPTYEQYF.

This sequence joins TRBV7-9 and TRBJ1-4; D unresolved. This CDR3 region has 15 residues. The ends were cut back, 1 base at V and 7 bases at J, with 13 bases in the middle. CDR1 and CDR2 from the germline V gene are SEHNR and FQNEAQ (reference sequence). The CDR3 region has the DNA TGTGCCAGCAGCTTAGGTGCGGGGATGGGTGAAAAACTGTTTTTT. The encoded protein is CASSLGAGMGEKLFF.

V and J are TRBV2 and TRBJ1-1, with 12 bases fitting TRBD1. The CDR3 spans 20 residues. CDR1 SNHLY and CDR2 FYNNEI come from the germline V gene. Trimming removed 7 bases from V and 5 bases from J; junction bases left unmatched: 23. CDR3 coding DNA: TGTGCCAGCACCGCCCTTCGGCCGGGGGGGACAGGGGGCGCGGGGACTGAAGCTTTCTTT. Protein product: CASTALRPGGTGGAGTEAFF.

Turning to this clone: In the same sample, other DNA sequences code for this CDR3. CDR3: CASSLTLAANTGELFF. The CDR3 region has the DNA TGTGCCAGCAGCTTAACCCTAGCGGCGAACACCGGGGAGCTGTTTTTT. V and J are TRBV7-3 and TRBJ2-2; 7 bases line up with TRBD2. This CDR3 comprises 16 residues. Germline-derived CDR1 and CDR2 are SGHTA and FQGTGA. Germline trimming cut 0 bases from V and 0 bases from J; bases unmatched to any gene: 1.

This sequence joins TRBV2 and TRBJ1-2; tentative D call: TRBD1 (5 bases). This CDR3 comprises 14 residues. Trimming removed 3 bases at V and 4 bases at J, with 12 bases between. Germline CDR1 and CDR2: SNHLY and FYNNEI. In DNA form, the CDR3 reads TGTGCCAGCAGTGAGGCAGGGTTGTTCTATGGCTACACCTTC. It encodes CASSEAGLFYGYTF.

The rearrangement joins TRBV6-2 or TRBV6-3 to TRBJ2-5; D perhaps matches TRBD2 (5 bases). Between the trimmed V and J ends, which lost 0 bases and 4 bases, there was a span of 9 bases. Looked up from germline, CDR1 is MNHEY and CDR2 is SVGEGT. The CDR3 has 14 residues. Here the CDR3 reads CASSYSSASETQYF. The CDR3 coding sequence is TGTGCCAGCAGTTACTCTAGCGCCTCAGAGACCCAGTACTTC.

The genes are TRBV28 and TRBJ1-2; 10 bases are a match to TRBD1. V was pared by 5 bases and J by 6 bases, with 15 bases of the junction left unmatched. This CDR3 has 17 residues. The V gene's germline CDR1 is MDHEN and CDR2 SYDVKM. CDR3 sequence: CASSPPTLGQGPNGYTF. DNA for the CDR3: TGTGCCAGCAGTCCCCCTACCTTGGGACAGGGGCCAAATGGCTACACCTTC.

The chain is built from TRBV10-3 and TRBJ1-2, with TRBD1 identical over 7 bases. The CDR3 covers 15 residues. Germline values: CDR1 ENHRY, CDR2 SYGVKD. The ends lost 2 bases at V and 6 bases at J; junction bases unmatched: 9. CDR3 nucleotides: TGTGCCATCAGTGAGCTGACAGGGAAAGGGGATGGCTACACCTTC. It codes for CAISELTGKGDGYTF.

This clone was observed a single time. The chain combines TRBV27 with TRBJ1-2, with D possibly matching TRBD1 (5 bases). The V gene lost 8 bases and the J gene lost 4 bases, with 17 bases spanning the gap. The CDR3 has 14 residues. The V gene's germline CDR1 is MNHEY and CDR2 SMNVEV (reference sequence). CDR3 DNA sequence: TGTGCCAGCTCTTACTCAGGACACCTCTATGGCTACACCTTC. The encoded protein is CASSYSGHLYGYTF.